The 18 T cell receptor beta chains reported below all come from one sample, sequenced in a study of blood T cell repertoires in COVID-19. The data were produced by immunoSEQ multiplex PCR, yet TCRdb's version contains in-frame clones alone and is incomplete. The repertoire consists of fewer than 250,000 clones, with around 86% occurring once and the leading ten covering around 6.9%. The material sequenced was peripheral blood. Source of these receptors: a man aged 55 to 70 who had recovered from COVID-19.

The rearrangement uses TRBV2 and TRBJ1-2, with unresolved D. This CDR3 region has 16 residues. Trimming left V 3 bases short and J 5 bases short, with 19 bases between. CDR1 and CDR2 from the germline V gene are SNHLY and FYNNEI. CDR3 protein: CASSDNMPGIFYGYTF. DNA for the CDR3: TGTGCCAGCAGTGATAATATGCCGGGAATATTTTATGGCTACACCTTC.

V gene TRBV4-2 combines with J gene TRBJ2-7; 10 nucleotides align to TRBD2. The V and J ends lost 0 bases and 3 bases, in that order; junction bases with no gene match: 11. The V gene's germline CDR1 is LGHNA and CDR2 YNFKEQ. This CDR3 is built from 18 residues. CDR3 sequence reads: CASSQEPSGSSIGYEQYF. The CDR3 DNA reads TGTGCCAGCAGCCAAGAGCCTAGCGGGAGCTCTATAGGCTACGAGCAGTACTTC.

The chain carries TRBV5-1 and TRBJ2-5; 7 bases fit TRBD2. The germline V gene has CDR1 SGHRS and CDR2 YFSETQ. The V gene end was trimmed by 0 bases and the J gene end by 4 bases; junction bases not matched to a gene: 12. The CDR3 extends over 17 amino acids. CDR3 amino acids: CASSLEASGAIGETQYF. The DNA for the CDR3 is TGCGCCAGCAGCTTGGAGGCTAGCGGAGCGATCGGAGAGACCCAGTACTTC.

This sequence joins TRBV9 and TRBJ2-7; 8 bases are shared with TRBD1. Germline assignment: CDR1 SGDLS and CDR2 YYNGEE. CDR3 length: 15 residues. V lost 4 bases and J lost 2; bases outside the gene matches: 8. For the CDR3, the DNA is TGTGCCAGCAGCTACACGGGACAGGCCCCCTACGAGCAGTACTTC. Translation: CASSYTGQAPYEQYF.

The J gene is TRBJ2-1, the V gene TRBV5-1; no firm D call. Per germline, CDR1 SGHRS and CDR2 YFSETQ. Trimming pared 0 bases from V and 4 bases from J, leaving 5 bases between. The CDR3 has 13 amino acids. The CDR3 DNA reads TGCGCCAGCAGCTTGGCTGTTTACAATGAGCAGTTCTTC. Its protein is CASSLAVYNEQFF.

This rearrangement joins TRBV9 to TRBJ1-6, with D possibly being TRBD1 (6 bases). CDR3 length: 15 amino acids. Per germline, CDR1 SGDLS and CDR2 YYNGEE. V was pared by 4 bases and J by 9 bases, with 17 bases between. The CDR3 region has the DNA TGTGCCAGCAGCCCCACGGGGGGGCTGGGTTCACCCCTCCACTTT. As protein: CASSPTGGLGSPLHF.

This clone appeared a single time. The rearrangement joins TRBV11-2 to TRBJ1-1; a weak D match, TRBD1 (5 bases). V lost 5 bases and J 0 bases, leaving 7 bases between the germline ends. Germline V gene data show CDR1 as SGHAT and CDR2 as FQNNGV. The CDR3 is 13 amino acids. In DNA, the CDR3 is TGTGCCAGCAGCAGCAGGGTGAACACTGAAGCTTTCTTT. It translates to CASSSRVNTEAFF.

The rearrangement uses TRBV19 and TRBJ1-6; D is perhaps TRBD1 (5 bases). CDR3 size: 16 residues. Trimming removed 5 bases at V and 6 bases at J, with 17 bases between. The germline V gene encodes CDR1 LNHDA and CDR2 SQIVND (reference sequence). Here the CDR3 reads CASSPRGGAFNSPLHF. CDR3 in DNA: TGTGCCAGTAGTCCTAGGGGAGGGGCGTTTAATTCACCCCTCCACTTT. Full variable domain (outside the CDR3, taken from reference TRBV19 and TRBJ1-6): DGGITQSPKYLFRKEGQNVTLSCEQNLNHDAMYWYRQDPGQGLRLIYYSQIVNDFQKGDIAEGYSVSREKKESFPLTVTSAQKNPTAFYLCASSPRGGAFNSPLHFGNGTRLTVT.

The rearrangement uses TRBV3-1 (or the pseudogene TRBV3-2) and TRBJ1-4; 10 bases are shared with TRBD1. V shed 0 bases and J 7 bases; nucleotides not matched to a gene: 2. Germline CDR1 and CDR2: LGHDT and YNNKEL (reference sequence). CDR3 length: 15 residues. Here the CDR3 reads CASSQEGQGSEKLFF. The CDR3 DNA follows: TGTGCCAGCAGCCAAGAGGGACAGGGGAGTGAAAAACTGTTTTTT.

The chain combines TRBV10-3 with TRBJ1-3; tentatively, D is TRBD1 (6 bases). This CDR3 is 14 amino acids long. With 6 bases removed from V and 0 bases from J, the gap between germline ends came to 9 bases. Per the germline V gene, CDR1 is ENHRY and CDR2 is SYGVKD. The CDR3 nucleotides read TGTGCCATCAGCTCACAGGGCTCTGGAAACACCATATATTTT. Protein sequence: CAISSQGSGNTIYF.

This clone was recorded only once. V usage is TRBV7-8 and J usage is TRBJ2-3; TRBD2 is a possible D gene (6 bases). Germline V gene sequence: CDR1 SGHVS, CDR2 FQNEAQ. Trimming took off 7 bases at V and 8 bases at J, with 16 bases between the two ends. The CDR3 has 13 residues. DNA of the CDR3: TGTGCCAGCACCGTCAGGGTGGAGGGTACGCAGTATTTT. It specifies CASTVRVEGTQYF.

CDR3 sequence: CASSYRTSGSAGELFF. For the CDR3, the DNA is TGTGCCAGCAGCTACCGGACTAGCGGGAGCGCCGGGGAGCTGTTTTTT. The chain is built from TRBV7-3 and TRBJ2-2; TRBD2 aligns across 13 bases. Germline assignment: CDR1 SGHTA and CDR2 FQGTGA. V gave up 4 bases and J gave up 6 bases; unmatched junction bases: 5. The CDR3 has 16 amino acids.

Here the CDR3 DNA reads TGCGCCAGCAGCCCCGACACGAAATCCTACGAGCAGTACTTC. Amino acid sequence: CASSPDTKSYEQYF. This chain connects TRBV5-1 to TRBJ2-7; D is unresolved. Between the trimmed V and J ends, which lost 4 bases and 1 base, there was a span of 12 bases. This CDR3 contains 14 residues. Germline assignment: CDR1 SGHRS and CDR2 YFSETQ.

This chain uses TRBV7-9 with TRBJ1-6, with D unresolved. This CDR3 is 14 amino acids long. The germline gives CDR1 SEHNR, CDR2 FQNEAQ (reference sequence). Trimming removed 6 bases from V and 7 bases from J, with 13 bases in between. The DNA for the CDR3 is TGTGCCAGCAGTCGCTCCGAGGGAAATTCACCCCTCCACTTT. Protein sequence: CASSRSEGNSPLHF.

V usage is TRBV4-1 and J usage is TRBJ1-4; 7 bases line up with TRBD1. The CDR3 is 16 amino acids. With V trimmed by 2 bases and J by 4 bases, 7 bases remained unmatched. CDR1 and CDR2 (germline): MGHRA, YSYEKL. The CDR3 nucleotides read TGCGCCAGCAGCCAATCGCCACAGGGGCTTAATGAAAAACTGTTTTTT. This sequence encodes CASSQSPQGLNEKLFF.

The chain carries TRBV28 and TRBJ2-7, with 13 bases lining up with TRBD2. CDR3 length: 16 amino acids. The J segment lost 5 bases and the V segment lost 3 bases, leaving 7 bases of the junction unmatched. Germline CDR1 MDHEN, CDR2 SYDVKM. CDR3 nucleotide sequence: TGTGCCAGCAGTTTCCTAACTAGCGGGAGGGCCGACGAGCAGTACTTC. Translating it yields CASSFLTSGRADEQYF.

CDR3 amino acids: CASSEGGKDNEQFF. CDR3 nucleotides: TGTGCCAGCAGTGAAGGGGGCAAGGACAATGAGCAGTTCTTC. This sequence joins TRBV25-1 and TRBJ2-1, with a tentative D call TRBD1 (6 bases). The CDR3 length is 14 residues. V was shortened by 2 bases and J by 5 bases, with 10 bases between the two germline ends. Germline V lookup: CDR1 MGHDK, CDR2 SYGVNS.

The V gene is TRBV4-1, the J gene TRBJ2-2; 12 bases align to TRBD2. The CDR3 spans 18 residues. V lost 1 base to trimming and J lost 3 bases; unmatched junction nucleotides: 6. Germline lookup yields CDR1 MGHRA and CDR2 YSYEKL. The CDR3 bases are TGCGCCAGCAGCCAAGGTCTAGCGGGGGGGCCGGACACCGGGGAGCTGTTTTTT. Its protein is CASSQGLAGGPDTGELFF.